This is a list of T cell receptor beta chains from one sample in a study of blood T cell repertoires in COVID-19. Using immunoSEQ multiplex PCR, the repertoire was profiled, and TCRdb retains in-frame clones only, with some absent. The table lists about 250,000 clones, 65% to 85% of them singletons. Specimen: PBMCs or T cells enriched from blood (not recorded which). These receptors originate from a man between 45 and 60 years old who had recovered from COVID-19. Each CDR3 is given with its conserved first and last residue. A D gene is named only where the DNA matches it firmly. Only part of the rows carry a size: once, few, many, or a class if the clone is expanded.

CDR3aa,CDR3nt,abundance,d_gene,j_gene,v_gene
CASSLAGQVLEKLFF,TGTGCCAGCAGCTTAGCGGGGCAGGTGTTGGAAAAACTGTTTTTT,NA,NA,TRBJ1-4,TRBV7-2
CASSARESNTEAFF,TGTGCCAGCAGCGCCCGGGAGTCGAACACTGAAGCTTTCTTT,NA,NA,TRBJ1-1,TRBV11-2
CASSQDVGGWNGYTF,TGTGCCAGCAGCCAAGACGTAGGGGGTTGGAATGGCTACACCTTC,NA,NA,TRBJ1-2,TRBV3-1/TRBV3-2
CASSRTGWKNTNYGYTF,TGTGCCAGCAGCCGAACCGGGTGGAAGAACACTAACTATGGCTACACCTTC,NA,NA,TRBJ1-2,TRBV11-2
CASSTQGGHSQETQYF,TGCGCCAGCAGCACCCAGGGGGGACATTCACAAGAGACCCAGTACTTC,NA,NA,TRBJ2-5,TRBV5-1
CASSWTGVGAYEQYF,TGTGCCAGTAGTTGGACAGGGGTTGGGGCCTACGAGCAGTACTTC,NA,TRBD1,TRBJ2-7,TRBV19
CASSPGQGSIYEQYF,TGTGCCAGCTCACCAGGGCAGGGATCTATTTACGAGCAGTACTTC,NA,NA,TRBJ2-7,TRBV18
CASSRDRVREKLFF,TGTGCCAGCAGCCGAGACAGGGTCAGGGAAAAACTGTTTTTT,NA,TRBD1,TRBJ1-4,TRBV4-2
CASSLGGLAAGTDTQYF,TGTGCCAGCAGCTTAGGAGGGCTAGCGGCTGGCACAGATACGCAGTATTTT,NA,TRBD2,TRBJ2-3,TRBV7-6
CASSQDSGQGLTEAFF,TGCGCCAGCAGCCAAGATAGCGGACAGGGGTTGACTGAAGCTTTCTTT,NA,TRBD1,TRBJ1-1,TRBV4-3
CASSLREGLSYEQYF,TGTGCCAGCAGCTTGCGGGAGGGCCTTTCCTACGAGCAGTACTTC,NA,TRBD2,TRBJ2-7,TRBV11-2
CASSVRDKAYEQYF,TGTGCCAGCAGCGTCCGGGACAAGGCCTACGAGCAGTACTTC,NA,NA,TRBJ2-7,TRBV5-4
CASSYLGGQVEQYF,TGTGCCAGCAGCTACCTGGGGGGGCAGGTCGAGCAGTACTTC,NA,NA,TRBJ2-7,TRBV7-2
CASSLGDRGNQPQHF,TGTGCCAGCAGCTTGGGTGACAGGGGAAATCAGCCCCAGCATTTT,NA,TRBD1,TRBJ1-5,TRBV11-2
CASSLTGGNEQFF,TGTGCCAGCAGCTTGACAGGGGGCAATGAGCAGTTCTTC,NA,TRBD1,TRBJ2-1,TRBV5-4
CASSLYRDRADTQYF,TGTGCCAGCAGCTTGTACAGGGATCGGGCAGATACGCAGTATTTT,NA,NA,TRBJ2-3,TRBV5-4
CASRGLAGDTQYF,TGTGCCAGCAGAGGACTAGCGGGAGATACGCAGTATTTT,NA,TRBD2,TRBJ2-3,TRBV6-5
CASSRLSGSDTQYF,TGTGCCAGCAGCCGCCTGAGCGGATCAGATACGCAGTATTTT,NA,NA,TRBJ2-3,TRBV7-3
CASSRTLAGTSSTGELFF,TGTGCCAGCAGTCGAACGTTGGCCGGGACTTCATCCACCGGGGAGCTGTTTTTT,NA,NA,TRBJ2-2,TRBV6-6
CASSVAMTDSPLHF,TGTGCCAGCAGCGTAGCTATGACAGACTCACCCCTCCACTTT,NA,NA,TRBJ1-6,TRBV9
CASSPELAEKLFF,TGTGCCAGCTCCCCTGAGTTAGCGGAAAAACTGTTTTTT,NA,NA,TRBJ1-4,TRBV18
CASSAQGAQISPLHF,TGTGCCAGCAGCGCACAGGGGGCGCAGATTTCACCCCTCCACTTT,NA,TRBD1,TRBJ1-6,TRBV6-5
CASAGQATNEKLFF,TGTGCCAGCGCGGGGCAGGCGACTAATGAAAAACTGTTTTTT,once,NA,TRBJ1-4,TRBV6-5
CAWSATMGLLNTEAFF,TGTGCCTGGAGTGCCACAATGGGCCTCTTGAACACTGAAGCTTTCTTT,few,NA,TRBJ1-1,TRBV30
CASSWADRAPYAF,TGTGCCAGCAGCTGGGCCGACAGGGCTCCCTATGCTTTC,NA,TRBD1,TRBJ2-6,TRBV5-6
CASSPRTHSTDTQYF,TGTGCCAGCAGCCCTCGGACACACAGCACAGATACGCAGTATTTT,NA,NA,TRBJ2-3,TRBV13
CASSPGLAGAVEQFF,TGTGCCAGCAGCCCCGGACTAGCGGGAGCGGTTGAGCAGTTCTTC,NA,TRBD2,TRBJ2-1,TRBV9
CASSSRLRGGVNTEAFF,TGTGCCAGCAGCTCCCGACTTAGGGGCGGAGTGAACACTGAAGCTTTCTTT,NA,NA,TRBJ1-1,TRBV11-3
CASSLGLAGELSYNEQFF,TGTGCCAGCAGCTTAGGACTAGCGGGAGAGCTTTCCTACAATGAGCAGTTCTTC,NA,TRBD2,TRBJ2-1,TRBV7-8
CATSERQSSYGYTF,TGTGCCACCAGCGAAAGACAGAGCTCTTATGGCTACACCTTC,NA,NA,TRBJ1-2,TRBV15
CASSRGQGNTEAFF,TGCGCCAGCAGCAGGGGACAGGGGAACACTGAAGCTTTCTTT,NA,TRBD1,TRBJ1-1,TRBV10-2
CASSTGQGANLYGYTF,TGTGCCAGTAGCACAGGACAGGGGGCCAATCTCTATGGCTACACCTTC,few,TRBD1,TRBJ1-2,TRBV19
CASSSTDRAGNTIYF,TGTGCCAGCAGTTCTACGGACAGGGCTGGAAACACCATATATTTT,NA,TRBD1,TRBJ1-3,TRBV6-5
CASSALEGRGNTEAFF,TGTGCCAGTAGTGCCCTGGAGGGAAGGGGTAACACTGAAGCTTTCTTT,few,NA,TRBJ1-1,TRBV19
CASSRSGGFTGELFF,TGTGCCAGCAGCCGTAGCGGGGGGTTCACCGGGGAGCTGTTTTTT,NA,TRBD2,TRBJ2-2,TRBV7-3
CASSLGTGTNSPLHF,TGTGCCAGCAGCTTAGGGACAGGGACTAATTCACCCCTCCACTTT,once,TRBD1,TRBJ1-6,TRBV11-2
CASSRQGEQFF,TGTGCCAGCAGCCGCCAGGGGGAGCAGTTCTTC,NA,NA,TRBJ2-1,TRBV7-9
CASSLGRGLESPLHF,TGTGCCAGCAGCTTGGGGAGAGGTTTGGAGTCACCCCTCCACTTT,once,NA,TRBJ1-6,TRBV7-3
CAISEMTGSNYGYTF,TGTGCCATCAGTGAGATGACAGGCTCAAACTATGGCTACACCTTC,NA,NA,TRBJ1-2,TRBV10-3
CASSLGQGGEKLFF,TGTGCCAGCAGCTTAGGACAGGGAGGTGAAAAACTGTTTTTT,once,TRBD1,TRBJ1-4,TRBV7-9
CASGNSVDFYDGYTF,TGTGCCAGCGGAAACTCGGTGGACTTCTACGATGGCTACACCTTC,NA,NA,TRBJ1-2,TRBV14
CASSLVGNQPQHF,TGTGCCAGCAGTTTAGTCGGCAATCAGCCCCAGCATTTT,NA,NA,TRBJ1-5,TRBV28
CASSYPGGSSVEQYF,TGTGCCAGCAGTTACCCGGGGGGTTCTTCTGTCGAGCAGTACTTC,NA,TRBD2,TRBJ2-7,TRBV6-5
CASSAGGAGRGYTF,TGTGCCAGCAGCGCAGGGGGCGCTGGTAGGGGCTACACCTTC,NA,TRBD1,TRBJ1-2,TRBV9
CASSPGALPYEQYF,TGTGCCAGCAGCCCTGGGGCCTTACCCTACGAGCAGTACTTC,NA,NA,TRBJ2-7,TRBV5-5
CASTPPGQIGELFF,TGTGCCAGCACCCCACCGGGACAGATCGGGGAGCTGTTTTTT,NA,TRBD1,TRBJ2-2,TRBV3-1/TRBV3-2
CASRPQGVGSPLHF,TGTGCCAGCAGACCACAGGGGGTGGGATCACCCCTCCACTTT,NA,TRBD1,TRBJ1-6,TRBV5-4
CASRRDSSKGEQYF,TGTGCCAGCAGACGGGACTCGTCAAAGGGAGAGCAGTACTTC,NA,NA,TRBJ2-7,TRBV14
CASSLGDRTNQPQHF,TGTGCCAGCAGCCTTGGGGACAGGACAAATCAGCCCCAGCATTTT,NA,TRBD1,TRBJ1-5,TRBV7-9
CATPPGVVVTANQPQHF,TGCGCCACCCCACCGGGGGTAGTAGTCACGGCCAATCAGCCCCAGCATTTT,NA,NA,TRBJ1-5,TRBV23-1
CASSLGQYNEQFF,TGTGCCAGCAGTCTGGGACAGTACAATGAGCAGTTCTTC,NA,TRBD1,TRBJ2-1,TRBV12-3/TRBV12-4
CASSQLGTDTQYF,TGTGCCAGCAGCCAACTTGGCACAGATACGCAGTATTTT,NA,NA,TRBJ2-3,TRBV4-2
CASTPGTYGNQPQHF,TGTGCCAGTACCCCCGGGACTTATGGCAATCAGCCCCAGCATTTT,NA,NA,TRBJ1-5,TRBV19